This passage covers 12 T cell receptor beta chains from one sample sequenced in a study of blood T cell repertoires in COVID-19 (dated by TCRdb to 2019 to 2021). The receptor library was made with the immunoSEQ multiplex PCR assay. This is the immuneACCESS table as TCRdb keeps it, with only in-frame sequences that have V and J called. A part of the clones is gone; compared with another copy, unresolved V genes explain less than half, and the rest is unexplained. The table for this sample lists about 200,000 clones; around nine tenths of them were counted only once. The top ten clonotypes cover 15% to 20% of the sample. Material: peripheral blood. These receptors all come from a man between 45 and 60 years old with COVID-19, enrolled during active disease.

The table lists this clone with a count of one. The rearrangement links TRBV24-1 to TRBJ2-2; TRBD2 matches at 7 bases. Per germline, CDR1 KGHDR and CDR2 SFDVKD. The CDR3 runs 14 residues. J gave up 3 bases and V 5 bases, and 2 bases lay outside the gene matches. CDR3 bases: TGTGCCACCAGTGCAGCGGGGTACACCGGGGAGCTGTTTTTT. Residues: CATSAAGYTGELFF.

The genes are TRBV19 and TRBJ1-1; D is perhaps TRBD1 (6 bases). With 3 bases removed from V and 8 bases from J, the gap between germline ends came to 19 bases. CDR1 is LNHDA and CDR2 is SQIVND in the germline V gene (reference sequence). CDR3 size: 15 residues. CDR3 loop: CASSMDLGAFAEAFF. The CDR3 coding sequence is TGTGCCAGTAGTATGGATCTGGGGGCATTTGCGGAAGCTTTCTTT.

This chain joins TRBV11-2 and TRBJ2-2; possibly TRBD1 for D (6 bases). Germline CDR1 SGHAT, CDR2 FQNNGV. V was shortened by 6 bases and J by 3 bases, with 11 bases between the two germline ends. The CDR3 totals 14 residues. CDR3 in DNA: TGTGCCAGCAGACCCACAGGGTACACCGGGGAGCTGTTTTTT. Translating it yields CASRPTGYTGELFF.

The J gene is TRBJ2-2, the V gene TRBV6-5, with 8 bases fitting TRBD2. Germline CDR1 is MNHEY and CDR2 is SVGAGI. The CDR3 length is 15 residues. The J segment lost 1 base and the V segment lost 7 bases, leaving 5 bases of the junction unmatched. The CDR3 here is CASKPGLGNTGELFF. The CDR3, as DNA: TGTGCCAGCAAACCGGGACTAGGGAACACCGGGGAGCTGTTTTTT.

This rearrangement joins TRBV24-1 to TRBJ2-3, with D possibly TRBD1 on 5 matching bases. The CDR3 loop spans 13 amino acids. The V end lost 9 bases, the J end lost 2 bases, and 11 bases lay between the germline ends. The germline CDR1 and CDR2 sequences are KGHDR and SFDVKD. CDR3: CATEGADTDTQYF. CDR3 DNA: TGTGCCACCGAAGGGGCCGACACAGATACGCAGTATTTT.

The DNA of the CDR3 is TGTGCCAGCAGCGTAGGCCCCGGGGGGACGTCAGAGACCCAGTACTTC. It codes for CASSVGPGGTSETQYF. This chain links TRBV9 with TRBJ2-5; 7 bases line up with TRBD2. The V gene's germline CDR1 is SGDLS and CDR2 YYNGEE. CDR3 length: 16 residues. V trimming: 0 bases; J trimming: 4 bases; junction bases outside the gene matches: 9. Complete variable domain (other parts from reference TRBV9 and TRBJ2-5): DSGVTQTPKHLITATGQRVTLRCSPRSGDLSVYWYQQSLDQGLQFLIQYYNGEERAKGNILERFSAQQFPDLHSELNLSSLELGDSALYFCASSVGPGGTSETQYFGPGTRLLVL.

The gene calls are TRBV6-2 or TRBV6-3 and TRBJ2-3, with 14 bases identical to TRBD2. Unmatched junction bases numbered 4, after V lost 5 bases and J lost 3 bases. Germline V gene lookup returns CDR1 MNHEY and CDR2 SVGEGT. The CDR3 length is 16 residues. The CDR3 loop reads CASSPTSGGATDTQYF. CDR3 coding DNA: TGTGCCAGCAGTCCGACTAGCGGGGGGGCGACAGATACGCAGTATTTT.

J is TRBJ2-5 and V is TRBV11-3; D unclear. CDR1 and CDR2 from the germline V gene are SGHNT and YENEEA. The CDR3 sequence is 14 residues long. Trimming stripped 5 bases from V and 4 bases from J, with 14 bases between. The DNA of the CDR3 is TGTGCCAGCAGCAACCCGGGTAATCCAGAGACCCAGTACTTC. Its translation: CASSNPGNPETQYF.

V is TRBV27 and J is TRBJ2-7; 10 bases map to TRBD1. V was pared by 6 bases and J by 3 bases, with 8 bases of the junction left unmatched. Germline-derived CDR1 and CDR2 are MNHEY and SMNVEV (reference sequence). This CDR3 region has 15 residues. The CDR3 protein is CASSVGQGIRYEQYF. The CDR3 coding sequence is TGTGCCAGCAGCGTGGGACAGGGGATCCGCTACGAGCAGTACTTC.

V is TRBV7-9 and J is TRBJ1-4; D is ambiguous. This CDR3 is 13 amino acids long. Trimming removed 3 bases at V and 4 bases at J, with 6 bases between. Looked up from germline, CDR1 is SEHNR and CDR2 is FQNEAQ (reference sequence). CDR3 in amino acids: CASSFEINEKLFF. CDR3 DNA: TGTGCCAGCAGCTTTGAGATTAATGAAAAACTGTTTTTT.

V is TRBV28 and J is TRBJ1-1, with 8 nucleotides matching TRBD1. The germline gives CDR1 MDHEN, CDR2 SYDVKM. This CDR3 is 15 amino acids long. Trimming cost V 6 bases and J 5 bases; bases outside gene matches: 11. CDR3 residues: CASSPQGQGRTEAFF. The DNA for the CDR3 is TGTGCCAGCAGCCCTCAAGGACAGGGTAGGACTGAAGCTTTCTTT.

This clone was recorded only once. The chain combines TRBV6-5 with TRBJ2-1, with 8 bases lining up with TRBD1. The CDR3 consists of 14 residues. From germline, CDR1 is MNHEY and CDR2 SVGAGI. J was trimmed by 4 bases and V by 7 bases; bases with no gene match: 6. DNA of the CDR3: TGTGCCAGCACACAGGACAGGGCTTACAATGAGCAGTTCTTC. Protein: CASTQDRAYNEQFF.